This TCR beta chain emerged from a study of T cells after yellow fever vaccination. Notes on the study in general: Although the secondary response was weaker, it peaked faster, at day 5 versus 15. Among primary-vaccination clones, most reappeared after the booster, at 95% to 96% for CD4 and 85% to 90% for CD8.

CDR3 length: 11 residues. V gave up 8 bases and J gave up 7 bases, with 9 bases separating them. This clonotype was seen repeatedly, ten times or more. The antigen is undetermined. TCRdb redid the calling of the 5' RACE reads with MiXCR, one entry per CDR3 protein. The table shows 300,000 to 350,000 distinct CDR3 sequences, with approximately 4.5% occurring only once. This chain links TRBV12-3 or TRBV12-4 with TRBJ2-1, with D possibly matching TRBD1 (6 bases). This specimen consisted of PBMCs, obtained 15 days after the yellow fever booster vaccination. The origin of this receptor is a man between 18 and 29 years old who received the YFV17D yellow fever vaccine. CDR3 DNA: TGTGCCAGCGATAGGGGGAATGAGCAGTTCTTC. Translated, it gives CASDRGNEQFF.